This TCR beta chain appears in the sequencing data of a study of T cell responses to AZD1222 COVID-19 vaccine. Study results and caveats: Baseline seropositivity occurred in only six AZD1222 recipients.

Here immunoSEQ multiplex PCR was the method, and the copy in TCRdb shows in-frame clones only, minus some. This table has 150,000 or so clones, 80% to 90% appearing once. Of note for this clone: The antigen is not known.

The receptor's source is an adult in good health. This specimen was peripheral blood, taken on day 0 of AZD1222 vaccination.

CDR3 sequence (DNA): TGTGCCAGCTACTACCACGGACAGGGGAATGATTACGGCACTGAAGCTTTCTTT. It encodes CASYYHGQGNDYGTEAFF. The chain has TRBV2 and TRBJ1-1, with 9 bases lining up with TRBD1. Germline V CDR1 and CDR2: SNHLY, FYNNEI. The CDR3 loop spans 18 amino acids. The J segment lost 4 bases and the V segment lost 8 bases, leaving 20 bases of the junction unmatched. Filled out from reference TRBV2 and TRBJ1-1, the complete variable domain reads EPEVTQTPSHQVTQMGQEVILRCVPISNHLYFYWYRQILGQKVEFLVSFYNNEISEKSEIFDDQFSVERPDGSNFTLKIRSTKLEDSAMYFCASYYHGQGNDYGTEAFFGQGTRLTVV.